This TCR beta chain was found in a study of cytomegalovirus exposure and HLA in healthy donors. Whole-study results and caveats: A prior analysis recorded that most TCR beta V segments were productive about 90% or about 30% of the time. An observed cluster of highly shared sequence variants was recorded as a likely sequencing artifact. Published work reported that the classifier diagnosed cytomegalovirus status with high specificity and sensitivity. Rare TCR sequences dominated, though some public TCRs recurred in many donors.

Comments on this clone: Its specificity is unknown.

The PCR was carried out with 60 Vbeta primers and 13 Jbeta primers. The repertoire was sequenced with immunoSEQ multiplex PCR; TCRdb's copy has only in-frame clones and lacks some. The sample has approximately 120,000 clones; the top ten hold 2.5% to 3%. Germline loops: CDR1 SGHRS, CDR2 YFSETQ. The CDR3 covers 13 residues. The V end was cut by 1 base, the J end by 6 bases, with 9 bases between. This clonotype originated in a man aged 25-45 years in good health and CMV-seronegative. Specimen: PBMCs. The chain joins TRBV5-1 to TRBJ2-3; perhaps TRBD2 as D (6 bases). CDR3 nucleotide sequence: TGCGCCAGCAGCTTGACGGGGGAGGATACGCAGTATTTT. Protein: CASSLTGEDTQYF.